This T cell receptor (beta chain) was found in a study of PD-1 and CTLA-4 blockade in melanoma. TCRdb's copy holds only in-frame clones and misses some; the assay was immunoSEQ multiplex PCR. The sample records 32,000 or so clones, roughly nine tenths being singletons. Sequenced here: CD8+ T cells from peripheral blood, sampled before anti-PD-1 treatment. The receptor comes from a human donor with melanoma.

The CDR3 reads CASSSSVPSYNEQFF. The DNA of the CDR3 is TGTGCCAGCAGTAGTAGCGTTCCGTCCTACAATGAGCAGTTCTTC. The rearrangement joins TRBV6-5 to TRBJ2-1; a possible D gene is TRBD2 (5 bases). CDR1 MNHEY and CDR2 SVGAGI come from the germline V gene. Trimming left V 5 bases short and J 1 base short, with 12 bases between. The CDR3 is 15 residues long.